This section outlines one T cell receptor beta chain sequence together with its context. Antigen unknown. It was with a sample-barcoded 5' primer and a J-beta primer mix that a second PCR of roughly 6 to 12 cycles was run. MiXCR, run by TCRdb on the 5' RACE reads, gives a single entry per CDR3 protein. The repertoire holds about 780,000 distinct CDR3 sequences, with about 47% as singletons. This specimen comes from a study of blood T cells in healthy people across ages. Overall study results and limits: Because sorting was not performed, PBMCs prevented conclusive naive versus antigen-experienced comparison. No one knew whether donors had CMV, which possibly confounded expanded clonotype changes.

Sequencing input: blood. The TCR was taken from an elderly man in good health.

CDR3 nucleotides: TGTGCCAGCAGCTTATTATTACAGGGCAACTGCGAGCAGTTCTTC. Amino acids: CASSLLLQGNCEQFF. The chain is built from TRBV7-2 and TRBJ2-1; TRBD1 might be the D (6 bases). CDR3 length equals 15 residues. V lost 2 bases to trimming and J lost 10 bases, with 18 bases between them. CDR1 and CDR2 from the germline V gene are SGHTA and FQGNSA.